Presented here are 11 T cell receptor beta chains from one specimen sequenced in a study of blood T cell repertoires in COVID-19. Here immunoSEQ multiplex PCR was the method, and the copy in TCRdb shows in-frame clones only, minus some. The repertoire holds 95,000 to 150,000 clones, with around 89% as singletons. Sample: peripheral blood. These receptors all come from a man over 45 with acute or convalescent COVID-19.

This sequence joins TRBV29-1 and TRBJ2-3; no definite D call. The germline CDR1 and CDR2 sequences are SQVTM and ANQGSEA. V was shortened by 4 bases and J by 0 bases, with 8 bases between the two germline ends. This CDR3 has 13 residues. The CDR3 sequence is CSVVAASTDTQYF. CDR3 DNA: TGCAGCGTTGTGGCGGCTAGCACAGATACGCAGTATTTT.

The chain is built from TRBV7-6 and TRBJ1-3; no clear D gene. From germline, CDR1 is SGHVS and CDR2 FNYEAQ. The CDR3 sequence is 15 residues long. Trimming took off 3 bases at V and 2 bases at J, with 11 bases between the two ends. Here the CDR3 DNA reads TGTGCCAGCAGCTTGTTACAGAATCCTGGAAACACCATATATTTT. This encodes CASSLLQNPGNTIYF.

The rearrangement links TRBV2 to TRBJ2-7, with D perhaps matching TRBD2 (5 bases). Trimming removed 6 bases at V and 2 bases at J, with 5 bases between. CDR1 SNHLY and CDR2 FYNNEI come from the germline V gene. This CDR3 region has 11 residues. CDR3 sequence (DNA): TGTGCCAGCAGCGGGACCTACGAGCAGTACTTC. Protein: CASSGTYEQYF.

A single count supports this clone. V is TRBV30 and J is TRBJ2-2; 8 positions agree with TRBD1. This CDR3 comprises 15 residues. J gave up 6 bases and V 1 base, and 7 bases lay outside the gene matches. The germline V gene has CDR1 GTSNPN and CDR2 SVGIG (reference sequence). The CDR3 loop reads CAWSELGQGSGELFF. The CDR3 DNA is TGTGCCTGGAGTGAACTCGGACAGGGTTCCGGGGAGCTGTTTTTT.

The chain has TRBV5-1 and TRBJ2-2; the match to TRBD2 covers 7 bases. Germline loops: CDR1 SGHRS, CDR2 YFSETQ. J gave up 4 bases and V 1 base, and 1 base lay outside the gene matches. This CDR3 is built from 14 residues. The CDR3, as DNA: TGCGCCAGCAGCTTGCGGGAGGTCACCGGGGAGCTGTTTTTT. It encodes CASSLREVTGELFF.

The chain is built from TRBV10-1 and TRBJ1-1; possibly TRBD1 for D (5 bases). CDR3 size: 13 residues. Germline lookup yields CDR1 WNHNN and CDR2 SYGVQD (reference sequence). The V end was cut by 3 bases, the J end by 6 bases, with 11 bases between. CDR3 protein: CASSDNPGAEAFF. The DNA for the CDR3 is TGCGCCAGCAGTGATAACCCGGGGGCTGAAGCTTTCTTT.

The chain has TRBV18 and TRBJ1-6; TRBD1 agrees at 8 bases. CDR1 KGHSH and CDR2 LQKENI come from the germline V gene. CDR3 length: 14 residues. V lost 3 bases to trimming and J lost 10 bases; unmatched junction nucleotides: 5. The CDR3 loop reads CASSPGQGVSPLHF. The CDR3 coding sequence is TGTGCCAGCTCACCTGGACAGGGAGTGTCACCCCTCCACTTT.

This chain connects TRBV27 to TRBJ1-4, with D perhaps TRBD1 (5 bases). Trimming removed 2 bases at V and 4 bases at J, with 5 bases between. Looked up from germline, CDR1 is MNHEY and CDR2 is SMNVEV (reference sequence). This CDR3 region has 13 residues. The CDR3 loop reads CASSLQGNEKLFF. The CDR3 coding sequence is TGTGCCAGCAGTTTACAGGGTAATGAAAAACTGTTTTTT.

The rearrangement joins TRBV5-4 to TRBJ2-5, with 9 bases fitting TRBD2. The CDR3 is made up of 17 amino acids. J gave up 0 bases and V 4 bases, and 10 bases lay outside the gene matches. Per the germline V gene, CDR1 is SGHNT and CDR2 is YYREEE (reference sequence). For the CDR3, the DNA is TGTGCCAGCAGCCCGGGGATAGCGGGAGCTAACCAAGAGACCCAGTACTTC. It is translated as CASSPGIAGANQETQYF.

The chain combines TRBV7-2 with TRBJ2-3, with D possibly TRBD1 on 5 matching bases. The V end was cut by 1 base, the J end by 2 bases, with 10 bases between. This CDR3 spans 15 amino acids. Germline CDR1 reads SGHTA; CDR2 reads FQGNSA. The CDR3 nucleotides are TGTGCCAGCAGCTTAGGAGCAGGACACACAGATACGCAGTATTTT. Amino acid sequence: CASSLGAGHTDTQYF.

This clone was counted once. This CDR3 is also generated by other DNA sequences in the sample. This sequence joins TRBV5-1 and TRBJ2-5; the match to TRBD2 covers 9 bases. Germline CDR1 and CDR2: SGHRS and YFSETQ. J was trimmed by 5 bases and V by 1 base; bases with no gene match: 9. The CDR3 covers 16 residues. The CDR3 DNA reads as TGCGCCAGCAGCTTGCGGGCGGGAGGGCCTGTGGAGACCCAGTACTTC. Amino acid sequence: CASSLRAGGPVETQYF.